Detailed here is one T cell receptor (beta chain). Its antigen is undetermined. The germline V gene encodes CDR1 SGHTA and CDR2 FQGNSA. The CDR3 has 12 amino acids. Trimming removed 2 bases from V and 2 bases from J, with 1 base in between. The time point here: cycle 4 day 1 (C4D1), after 5 to 7 weeks of nivolumab. Relapses following autologous stem cell transplantation were seen in all patients, with brentuximab vedotin exposure varying. Using magnetic negative selection, the CD4+ T cells were separated out of thawed PBMCs. Best responses included complete response and partial response; otherwise, the best response was progressive disease. The source of the sample is a study of PD-1 blockade in classical Hodgkin lymphoma. The study's findings and limits: For complete responders, baseline diversity was comparable to that of newly diagnosed patients. Whatever underlies the repertoire differences (possibly disease activity or prior therapy) remains undefined. It was CD4+ TCR diversity, not CD8+, that rose significantly by C4D1.

Profiled with immunoSEQ multiplex PCR; TCRdb holds only in-frame clones, not every one. Found here are fewer than 25,000 clones, roughly 83% of them singletons; the top ten hold about 2.4%. This chain joins TRBV7-2 and TRBJ2-1; D gene unclear. Sequencing used CD4+ T cells from blood, obtained before the fourth cycle of nivolumab. This receptor was taken from a human donor with classical Hodgkin lymphoma. The CDR3 DNA sequence: TGTGCCAGCAGCTTAACCTACAATGAGCAGTTCTTC. Translation: CASSLTYNEQFF.